These T cell receptor beta chains were read from a single sample in a study of identical twins. TCRdb analysed the 5' RACE reads with MiXCR anew, one entry per CDR3 protein. Among 690,000 or so distinct CDR3 sequences listed, less than 10% were seen once. These records were also assigned to another study, of yellow fever vaccine responses in identical twins.

The specimen sequenced was PBMCs. Receptor source: a woman aged 18-35 years in good health. Both conserved end residues are part of each CDR3. The D gene is left open where the match is weak. Clone sizes are given selectively: once, few, many, or a class where the clone is expanded.

TGTGCCAGTAGTAAAGCAGGGTCCTACGAGCAGTACTTC | CASSKAGSYEQYF | TRBJ2-7 | few | 13 | NA | TRBV19
TGTGCCAGCACTCAAGCGGGAGTCCCAGATACGCAGTATTTT | CASTQAGVPDTQYF | TRBJ2-3 | few | 14 | TRBD2 | TRBV25-1
TGTGCCAGCAGCTTAGGGCCCCCGTTCCCCTACGAGCAGTACTTC | CASSLGPPFPYEQYF | TRBJ2-7 | once | 15 | NA | TRBV7-2
TGTGCCAGCAGTGAACTTCAGACTAGCGGATTATACAATGAGCAGTTCTTC | CASSELQTSGLYNEQFF | TRBJ2-1 | many | 17 | TRBD2 | TRBV2
TGTGCCAGCAGCTTAGGGGGGCCAGCGGGGTCTAGAGAGACCCAGTACTTC | CASSLGGPAGSRETQYF | TRBJ2-5 | few | 17 | NA | TRBV11-1
TGTGCCAGCAGCCAAACCAACAGGGTCTCGTTTGGCTACACCTTC | CASSQTNRVSFGYTF | TRBJ1-2 | NA | 15 | NA | TRBV4-2
TGCGCCAGCAAAGAATATGAGCAGTTCTTC | CASKEYEQFF | TRBJ2-1 | few | 10 | NA | TRBV5-1
TGTGCCAGGGGGGACAGCTTTGGCGAGCAGTACTTC | CARGDSFGEQYF | TRBJ2-7 | NA | 12 | TRBD1 | TRBV7-9
TGCGCCGGCAGCCAAGTTGCCCTACAGGGGGTGGATGAGCAGTTCTTC | CAGSQVALQGVDEQFF | TRBJ2-1 | NA | 16 | TRBD1 | TRBV4-3
TGCAGTGCCGTCGAGAAACCGAGAGATACGCAGTATTTT | CSAVEKPRDTQYF | TRBJ2-3 | NA | 13 | NA | TRBV20-1
TGTGCCTGGATGCTAGCGGGAGTAAATGAGCAGTTCTTC | CAWMLAGVNEQFF | TRBJ2-1 | many | 13 | TRBD2 | TRBV12-3/TRBV12-4
TGCGCCAGCAGCTTCCAACCGGACAATTACGAGCAGTACTTC | CASSFQPDNYEQYF | TRBJ2-7 | few | 14 | NA | TRBV5-1
TGTGCCAGCAGCTTAGAGAACGGAAACACCATATATTTT | CASSLENGNTIYF | TRBJ1-3 | NA | 13 | NA | TRBV7-2
TGCGCCAGCAGCTTGGAAGCAGGGGCGCAAGAGACCCAGTACTTC | CASSLEAGAQETQYF | TRBJ2-5 | many | 15 | NA | TRBV5-1
TGTGCCAGCAGCCGACAGGGGACTGAAGCTTTCTTT | CASSRQGTEAFF | TRBJ1-1 | many | 12 | TRBD1 | TRBV3-1
TGTGCCAGCAGCCAAGAAGAAGGCTACACCTTC | CASSQEEGYTF | TRBJ1-2 | few | 11 | NA | TRBV3-1
TGCGCCAGCAATCTACTTTTATCCGAGCAGTACTTC | CASNLLLSEQYF | TRBJ2-7 | few | 12 | NA | TRBV4-3
TGTGCCAGCAGTTTACCCTTAAGCGGGGAGCTGTTTTTT | CASSLPLSGELFF | TRBJ2-2 | NA | 13 | NA | TRBV27
TGCGCCAGCAGTTCAGGACTAGCGGGGGGGCTTGTGGCGGATACGCAGTATTTT | CASSSGLAGGLVADTQYF | TRBJ2-3 | NA | 18 | TRBD2 | TRBV5-1
TGTGCCACCAGCAGAGATCGGAGCGGGAGAAGTGAGCAGTTCTTC | CATSRDRSGRSEQFF | TRBJ2-1 | many | 15 | TRBD2 | TRBV15
TGCGCCAGCAGCTCCGGGACATCCCAACAGAGGGAGACCCAGTACTTC | CASSSGTSQQRETQYF | TRBJ2-5 | few | 16 | NA | TRBV5-1
TGTGCCAGCAGCTTAGATCTTACCCAGCAGTACTTC | CASSLDLTQQYF | TRBJ2-7 | NA | 12 | NA | TRBV7-2
TGTGCCAGCAGCTTAGTTGCAGTACGTGAGACCCAGTACTTC | CASSLVAVRETQYF | TRBJ2-5 | few | 14 | NA | TRBV7-2
TGTGCCAGCAGCCCTCTCGTGAGTCAAGAGACCCAGTACTTC | CASSPLVSQETQYF | TRBJ2-5 | NA | 14 | NA | TRBV7-6
TGTGCCAGCAGTTTCCCTAGGGGCGGGGGCTACAATGAGCAGTTCTTC | CASSFPRGGGYNEQFF | TRBJ2-1 | once | 16 | TRBD2 | TRBV27
TGTGCCAGCAGCCAAGATCTAAGGCAGGGGAATGCGTACGAGCAGTACTTC | CASSQDLRQGNAYEQYF | TRBJ2-7 | many | 17 | NA | TRBV3-1
TGTGCCAGCAGCATCGGGACTAGCGGGAGAAGGACCGGGGAGCTGTTTTTT | CASSIGTSGRRTGELFF | TRBJ2-2 | NA | 17 | TRBD2 | TRBV7-9
TGTGCCAGCAGGGGGGATGTGTTTGACAATGAGCAGTTCTTC | CASRGDVFDNEQFF | TRBJ2-1 | many | 14 | NA | TRBV2
TGTGCCAGCAGCTTGGTGGGACGTACTAACAATGAGCAGTTCTTC | CASSLVGRTNNEQFF | TRBJ2-1 | few | 15 | NA | TRBV5-6
TGCAGTGCTAGACGAGACAGGGTCGGGACCGGGGAGCTGTTTTTT | CSARRDRVGTGELFF | TRBJ2-2 | few | 15 | TRBD1 | TRBV20-1
TGTGCCACCAGTGATTTTGAGAACCTAGGGGACAATGAGCAGTTCTTC | CATSDFENLGDNEQFF | TRBJ2-1 | many | 16 | NA | TRBV24-1
TGTGCCAGCAGTCACGCCGGACAGGTCGGGAACACCGGGGAGCTGTTTTTT | CASSHAGQVGNTGELFF | TRBJ2-2 | few | 17 | TRBD1 | TRBV28
TGTGCCAGCAGTTACGGCCACACCGGAATAGCCAAAAACATTCAGTACTTC | CASSYGHTGIAKNIQYF | TRBJ2-4 | few | 17 | NA | TRBV6-2/TRBV6-3
TGTGCCAGCAGCCGCACCGACAGGGGCCCCTACGAGCAGTACTTC | CASSRTDRGPYEQYF | TRBJ2-7 | NA | 15 | TRBD1 | TRBV7-6
TGTGCCAGCAGCTTAGATGGGGGGCCTGGTCAGCCCCAGCATTTT | CASSLDGGPGQPQHF | TRBJ1-5 | NA | 15 | NA | TRBV7-2
TGTGCCAGCAGTCCGGGACAGAACAATGAGCAGTTCTTC | CASSPGQNNEQFF | TRBJ2-1 | few | 13 | TRBD1 | TRBV12-3/TRBV12-4
TGTGCCAGCAGCAACCACGACAGATCGCCTCGTAAAGTACTATGCGAGCAGTACTTC | CASSNHDRSPRKVLCEQYF | TRBJ2-7 | NA | 19 | NA | TRBV21-1
TGTGCCACCAGCATAGGACAGATCAATCAGCCCCAGCATTTT | CATSIGQINQPQHF | TRBJ1-5 | many | 14 | NA | TRBV15
TGCAGCGTTGCCCACAGGGGAGATATTGGATACGAGCAGTACTTC | CSVAHRGDIGYEQYF | TRBJ2-7 | many | 15 | TRBD1 | TRBV29-1
TGTGCCAGCAGTCGAGGACCCCCACCGAGTAATGAGCAGTTCTTC | CASSRGPPPSNEQFF | TRBJ2-1 | many | 15 | NA | TRBV3-1
TGTGCCATCAGCACAGGGAAAGATACGCAGTATTTT | CAISTGKDTQYF | TRBJ2-3 | few | 12 | NA | TRBV10-3
TGCAGTGCTAGGGATCGGGGGGTTGTGGCTTTCTTT | CSARDRGVVAFF | TRBJ1-1 | many | 12 | NA | TRBV20-1
TGTGCCAGCAGTTTTTCCGGGATTTACGAGCAGTACTTC | CASSFSGIYEQYF | TRBJ2-7 | NA | 13 | NA | TRBV28
TGTGCCAGCAGTGGCAGAGAGAACACTGAAGCTTTCTTT | CASSGRENTEAFF | TRBJ1-1 | few | 13 | NA | TRBV12-3/TRBV12-4
TGTGCCATCAGTGAGGGAGAGAGGGGGCTGGGAGAGACCCAGTACTTC | CAISEGERGLGETQYF | TRBJ2-5 | NA | 16 | TRBD1 | TRBV10-3
TGCAGTGCTAGAGGGCTGGGGGCTGTCACAGATACGCAGTATTTT | CSARGLGAVTDTQYF | TRBJ2-3 | NA | 15 | NA | TRBV20-1
TGCGCCAGCAGCTTGGCGTCCCGAGGAGCAGATACGCAGTATTTT | CASSLASRGADTQYF | TRBJ2-3 | many | 15 | NA | TRBV5-1
TGTGCCAGCAGCTTGCGACAGGGCTTCTATGGCTACACCTTC | CASSLRQGFYGYTF | TRBJ1-2 | NA | 14 | TRBD1 | TRBV5-4
TGTGCCAGCAGCTCAGAAGGATGGCAGTACTTC | CASSSEGWQYF | TRBJ2-7 | NA | 11 | NA | TRBV7-2
TGCGCCAGCAGCTTGGGTCTAGCGGGAGTAACCGATGAGCAGTTCTTC | CASSLGLAGVTDEQFF | TRBJ2-1 | few | 16 | TRBD2 | TRBV5-1
TGTGCCAGCAGTCCGGGACTAGCGGTCTACGAGCAGTACTTC | CASSPGLAVYEQYF | TRBJ2-7 | many | 14 | TRBD2 | TRBV12-3/TRBV12-4
TGCGCCAGCAGCCAAGAGGAGAACAGAGTAAAAAGCACAGATACGCAGTATTTT | CASSQEENRVKSTDTQYF | TRBJ2-3 | few | 18 | NA | TRBV4-1